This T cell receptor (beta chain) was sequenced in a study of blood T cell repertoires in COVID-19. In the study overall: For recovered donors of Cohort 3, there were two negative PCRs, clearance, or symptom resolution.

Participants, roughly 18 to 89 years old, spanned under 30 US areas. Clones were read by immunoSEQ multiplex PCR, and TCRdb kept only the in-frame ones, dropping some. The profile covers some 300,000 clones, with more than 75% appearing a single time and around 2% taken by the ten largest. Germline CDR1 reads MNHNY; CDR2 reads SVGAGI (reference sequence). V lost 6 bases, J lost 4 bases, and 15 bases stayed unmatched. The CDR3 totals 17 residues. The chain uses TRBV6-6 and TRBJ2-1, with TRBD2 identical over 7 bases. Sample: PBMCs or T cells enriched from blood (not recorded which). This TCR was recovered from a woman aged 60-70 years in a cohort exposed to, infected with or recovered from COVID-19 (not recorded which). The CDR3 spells CASSRRTRVRLYNEQFF. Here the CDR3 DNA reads TGTGCCAGCAGCCGACGGACTAGAGTTCGGTTGTACAATGAGCAGTTCTTC.